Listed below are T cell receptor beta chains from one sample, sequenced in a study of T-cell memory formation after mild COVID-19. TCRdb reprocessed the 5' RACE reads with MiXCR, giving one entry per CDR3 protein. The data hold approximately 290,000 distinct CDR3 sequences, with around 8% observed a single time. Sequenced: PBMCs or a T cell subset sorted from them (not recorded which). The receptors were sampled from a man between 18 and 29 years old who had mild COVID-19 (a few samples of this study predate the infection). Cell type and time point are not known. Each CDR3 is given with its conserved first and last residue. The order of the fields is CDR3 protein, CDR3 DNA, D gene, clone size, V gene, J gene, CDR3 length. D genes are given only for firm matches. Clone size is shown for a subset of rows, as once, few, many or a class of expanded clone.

CDR3: CAWSVSSPYEQYF
DNA: TGTGCCTGGAGTGTAAGTTCACCCTACGAGCAGTACTTC
D: -
size: many
V: TRBV30
J: TRBJ2-7
length: 13

CDR3: CASSLVPGLQETQYF
DNA: TGCGCCAGCAGCTTGGTTCCCGGGCTCCAAGAGACCCAGTACTTC
D: -
size: -
V: TRBV5-1
J: TRBJ2-5
length: 15

CDR3: CASTYGGDTQYF
DNA: TGTGCCAGCACCTATGGGGGAGATACGCAGTATTTT
D: -
size: few
V: TRBV12-3/TRBV12-4
J: TRBJ2-3
length: 12

CDR3: CAIKKSPNSPLHF
DNA: TGTGCCATCAAGAAATCCCCTAATTCACCCCTCCACTTT
D: -
size: few
V: TRBV10-3
J: TRBJ1-6
length: 13

CDR3: CASTIGALGYF
DNA: TGTGCCAGCACCATCGGGGCCTTGGGGTATTTT
D: -
size: -
V: TRBV6-6
J: TRBJ2-3
length: 11

CDR3: CASSTRDSGTNTGELFF
DNA: TGTGCCAGCAGTACGAGGGACAGCGGAACTAACACCGGGGAGCTGTTTTTT
D: TRBD1
size: few
V: TRBV27
J: TRBJ2-2
length: 17

CDR3: CASSLNIRGGANEQFF
DNA: TGTGCCAGCAGCTTAAATATACGCGGGGGGGCCAATGAGCAGTTCTTC
D: TRBD2
size: -
V: TRBV7-2
J: TRBJ2-1
length: 16

CDR3: CASSRTGVSNYGYTF
DNA: TGCGCCAGCAGCCGCACAGGGGTTTCTAACTATGGCTACACCTTC
D: TRBD1
size: -
V: TRBV5-1
J: TRBJ1-2
length: 15

CDR3: CASSLELGPHNEQFF
DNA: TGTGCCAGCAGCTTAGAACTGGGCCCGCACAATGAGCAGTTCTTC
D: -
size: few
V: TRBV7-2
J: TRBJ2-1
length: 15

CDR3: CSARGGGPTYYEQYF
DNA: TGCAGTGCTAGAGGAGGGGGTCCAACCTACTACGAGCAGTACTTC
D: -
size: -
V: TRBV20-1
J: TRBJ2-7
length: 15

CDR3: CASSSTGARAPVNTEAFF
DNA: TGTGCCAGCAGTTCAACAGGGGCGAGGGCCCCAGTGAACACTGAAGCTTTCTTT
D: TRBD1
size: -
V: TRBV12-3/TRBV12-4
J: TRBJ1-1
length: 18

CDR3: CSARAGGPSYEQYF
DNA: TGCAGTGCTAGAGCGGGGGGGCCATCCTACGAGCAGTACTTC
D: TRBD2
size: few
V: TRBV20-1
J: TRBJ2-7
length: 14

CDR3: CASSQVQGSYNEQFF
DNA: TGTGCCAGCAGCCAAGTTCAGGGCTCCTACAATGAGCAGTTCTTC
D: -
size: -
V: TRBV3-1
J: TRBJ2-1
length: 15

CDR3: CASSLQLQETQYF
DNA: TGTGCCAGCAGCTTACAGCTCCAAGAGACCCAGTACTTC
D: -
size: -
V: TRBV5-5
J: TRBJ2-5
length: 13

CDR3: CASSSDGQGETQYF
DNA: TGTGCCAGCAGCTCAGATGGACAGGGGGAGACCCAGTACTTC
D: TRBD1
size: -
V: TRBV7-2
J: TRBJ2-5
length: 14

CDR3: CASSPRDRESGGYTF
DNA: TGCGCCAGCAGCCCCCGGGACAGGGAGTCGGGTGGCTACACCTTC
D: TRBD1
size: -
V: TRBV4-1
J: TRBJ1-2
length: 15

CDR3: CASSQRTLTGELFF
DNA: TGTGCCAGCAGCCAACGGACCCTCACCGGGGAGCTGTTTTTT
D: -
size: -
V: TRBV7-6
J: TRBJ2-2
length: 14

CDR3: CASRPDRENQPQHF
DNA: TGCGCCAGCAGACCGGACAGGGAAAATCAGCCCCAGCATTTT
D: TRBD1
size: few
V: TRBV5-1
J: TRBJ1-5
length: 14

CDR3: CAISDGPQVGQPQHF
DNA: TGTGCCATCAGTGACGGGCCTCAGGTGGGTCAGCCCCAGCATTTT
D: -
size: few
V: TRBV10-3
J: TRBJ1-5
length: 15

CDR3: CASSTQGSGQETQYF
DNA: TGCGCCAGCAGCACACAGGGTTCGGGGCAAGAGACCCAGTACTTC
D: -
size: many
V: TRBV5-1
J: TRBJ2-5
length: 15

CDR3: CASRSPGLGNNEQFF
DNA: TGTGCCAGCCGATCACCGGGACTTGGAAACAATGAGCAGTTCTTC
D: -
size: many
V: TRBV5-5
J: TRBJ2-1
length: 15

CDR3: CASSYSQGAAGELFF
DNA: TGTGCCAGCAGTTACTCGCAGGGGGCGGCCGGGGAGCTGTTTTTT
D: TRBD1
size: -
V: TRBV6-5
J: TRBJ2-2
length: 15

CDR3: CATLAGQDNSGNTIYF
DNA: TGTGCCACACTTGCGGGACAGGACAACTCTGGAAACACCATATATTTT
D: TRBD1
size: many
V: TRBV10-3
J: TRBJ1-3
length: 16

CDR3: CASIMGQGTDTQYF
DNA: TGTGCCAGCATCATGGGACAGGGAACAGATACGCAGTATTTT
D: TRBD1
size: few
V: TRBV12-3/TRBV12-4
J: TRBJ2-3
length: 14

CDR3: CASSPEQRGSEQFF
DNA: TGTGCCAGCAGCCCCGAACAGAGGGGCTCTGAGCAGTTCTTC
D: -
size: -
V: TRBV7-9
J: TRBJ2-1
length: 14

CDR3: CSVATPWETQYF
DNA: TGCAGCGTGGCCACCCCCTGGGAGACCCAGTACTTC
D: -
size: many
V: TRBV29-1
J: TRBJ2-5
length: 12

CDR3: CASSLGALHFGNQPQHF
DNA: TGTGCCAGCAGTTTAGGGGCATTGCACTTTGGCAATCAGCCCCAGCATTTT
D: -
size: few
V: TRBV12-3/TRBV12-4
J: TRBJ1-5
length: 17

CDR3: CSVAEDYGYTF
DNA: TGCAGCGTTGCGGAGGACTATGGCTACACCTTC
D: -
size: -
V: TRBV29-1
J: TRBJ1-2
length: 11

CDR3: CSAARPGTGHNQPQHF
DNA: TGCAGTGCTGCTCGACCCGGGACAGGGCATAATCAGCCCCAGCATTTT
D: TRBD1
size: -
V: TRBV20-1
J: TRBJ1-5
length: 16

CDR3: CSVQQGSREKLFF
DNA: TGCAGCGTGCAACAGGGGTCCCGTGAAAAACTGTTTTTT
D: TRBD1
size: -
V: TRBV29-1
J: TRBJ1-4
length: 13

CDR3: CSARTSGGADTQYF
DNA: TGCAGTGCTAGGACTAGCGGGGGCGCAGATACGCAGTATTTT
D: TRBD2
size: many
V: TRBV20-1
J: TRBJ2-3
length: 14

CDR3: CASSPDPRETQYF
DNA: TGCGCCAGCAGCCCAGACCCACGTGAGACCCAGTACTTC
D: -
size: few
V: TRBV5-1
J: TRBJ2-5
length: 13

CDR3: CASTLLLAATRGTQYF
DNA: TGTGCCAGCACCCTTCTGCTAGCGGCGACCAGGGGTACGCAGTATTTT
D: -
size: -
V: TRBV12-3/TRBV12-4
J: TRBJ2-3
length: 16

CDR3: CASSQGPSNTEAFF
DNA: TGCGCCAGCAGCCAAGGTCCCTCGAACACTGAAGCTTTCTTT
D: -
size: few
V: TRBV4-1
J: TRBJ1-1
length: 14

CDR3: CASSPIGATNEKLFF
DNA: TGTGCCAGCTCACCAATCGGAGCAACTAATGAAAAACTGTTTTTT
D: -
size: -
V: TRBV18
J: TRBJ1-4
length: 15

CDR3: CASSKFHCLQETQYF
DNA: TGTGCCAGCAGCAAATTTCACTGCCTCCAAGAGACCCAGTACTTC
D: -
size: many
V: TRBV21-1
J: TRBJ2-5
length: 15

CDR3: CASSGWQGAANTEAFF
DNA: TGCGCCAGCAGCGGATGGCAGGGGGCAGCTAACACTGAAGCTTTCTTT
D: TRBD1
size: few
V: TRBV5-1
J: TRBJ1-1
length: 16

CDR3: CASSPRQSGEAFF
DNA: TGTGCCAGCAGCCCTAGACAGAGCGGTGAAGCTTTCTTT
D: -
size: -
V: TRBV7-3
J: TRBJ1-1
length: 13

CDR3: CASSLVNGNTGELFF
DNA: TGTGCCAGCAGCTTAGTGAACGGTAACACCGGGGAGCTGTTTTTT
D: -
size: many
V: TRBV7-9
J: TRBJ2-2
length: 15

CDR3: CASSFRAGSSGANVLTF
DNA: TGCGCCAGCAGCTTCCGGGCGGGCTCCTCTGGGGCCAACGTCCTGACTTTC
D: -
size: -
V: TRBV5-1
J: TRBJ2-6
length: 17

CDR3: CASSPASAGANVLTF
DNA: TGTGCCAGCAGCCCAGCCTCGGCCGGGGCCAACGTCCTGACTTTC
D: -
size: -
V: TRBV7-9
J: TRBJ2-6
length: 15

CDR3: CASSQGDRAGLGTQYF
DNA: TGTGCCAGCAGCCAAGGTGACCGGGCCGGCCTCGGGACCCAGTACTTC
D: -
size: -
V: TRBV3-1
J: TRBJ2-5
length: 16

CDR3: CASSQDGLKGQPQHF
DNA: TGCGCCAGCAGCCAAGATGGACTAAAGGGTCAGCCCCAGCATTTT
D: -
size: -
V: TRBV4-1
J: TRBJ1-5
length: 15

CDR3: CASSLGLAGGHEQFF
DNA: TGCGCCAGCAGCTTGGGACTAGCGGGAGGCCATGAGCAGTTCTTC
D: TRBD2
size: many
V: TRBV5-1
J: TRBJ2-1
length: 15

CDR3: CATSGPLGNTIYF
DNA: TGTGCCACCTCGGGACCCCTCGGAAACACCATATATTTT
D: -
size: -
V: TRBV25-1
J: TRBJ1-3
length: 13

CDR3: CASSEYRRSEAFF
DNA: TGTGCCAGCAGTGAATATCGACGGAGTGAAGCTTTCTTT
D: -
size: few
V: TRBV6-1
J: TRBJ1-1
length: 13

CDR3: CASGLLLGQPQHF
DNA: TGTGCTAGTGGTTTGTTATTAGGGCAGCCCCAGCATTTT
D: -
size: few
V: TRBV12-5
J: TRBJ1-5
length: 13

CDR3: CATLEQFF
DNA: TGTGCCACCCTTGAGCAGTTCTTC
D: -
size: few
V: TRBV7-9
J: TRBJ2-1
length: 8

CDR3: CASSFSKETNTEAFF
DNA: TGCGCCAGCAGCTTTAGTAAGGAGACGAACACTGAAGCTTTCTTT
D: -
size: many
V: TRBV5-1
J: TRBJ1-1
length: 15

CDR3: CSAPYLSTDTQYF
DNA: TGCAGTGCACCTTACCTAAGCACAGATACGCAGTATTTT
D: -
size: many
V: TRBV20-1
J: TRBJ2-3
length: 13

CDR3: CASSMDRGAEAFF
DNA: TGTGCCAGCAGCATGGACAGGGGCGCTGAAGCTTTCTTT
D: TRBD1
size: many
V: TRBV7-2
J: TRBJ1-1
length: 13

CDR3: CASSPPHFTEAFF
DNA: TGTGCCAGCAGTCCCCCCCATTTCACTGAAGCTTTCTTT
D: -
size: many
V: TRBV6-5
J: TRBJ1-1
length: 13